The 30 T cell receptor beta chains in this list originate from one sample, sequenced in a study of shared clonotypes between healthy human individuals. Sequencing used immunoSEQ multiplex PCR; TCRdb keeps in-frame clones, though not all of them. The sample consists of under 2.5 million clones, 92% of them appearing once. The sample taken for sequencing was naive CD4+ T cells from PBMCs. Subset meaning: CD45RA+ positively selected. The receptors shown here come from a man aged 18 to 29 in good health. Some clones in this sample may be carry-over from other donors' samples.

CDR3 sequence reads: CASSDTPGQGTDTQYF. The CDR3 DNA reads TGTGCCAGCAGTGACACCCCGGGACAGGGGACAGATACGCAGTATTTT. The rearrangement uses TRBV25-1 and TRBJ2-3; 10 nucleotides agree with TRBD1. Unmatched junction bases numbered 6, after V lost 3 bases and J lost 3 bases. The CDR3 is made up of 16 amino acids. The germline V gene has CDR1 MGHDK and CDR2 SYGVNS.

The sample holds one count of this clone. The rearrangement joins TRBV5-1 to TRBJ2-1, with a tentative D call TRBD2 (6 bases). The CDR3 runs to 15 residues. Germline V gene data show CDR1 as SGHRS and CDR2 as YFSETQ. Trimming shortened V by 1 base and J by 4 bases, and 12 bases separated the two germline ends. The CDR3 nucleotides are TGCGCCAGCAGCTTGCGGGCGGGAACATACAATGAGCAGTTCTTC. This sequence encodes CASSLRAGTYNEQFF.

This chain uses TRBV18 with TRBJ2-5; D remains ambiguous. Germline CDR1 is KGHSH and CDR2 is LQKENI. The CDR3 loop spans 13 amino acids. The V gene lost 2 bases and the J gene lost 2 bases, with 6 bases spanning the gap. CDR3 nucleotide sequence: TGTGCCAGCTCACCAGTCAGGCAAGAGACCCAGTACTTC. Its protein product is CASSPVRQETQYF. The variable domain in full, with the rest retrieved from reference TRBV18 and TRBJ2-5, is NAGVMQNPRHLVRRRGQEARLRCSPMKGHSHVYWYRQLPEEGLKFMVYLQKENIIDESGMPKERFSAEFPKEGPSILRIQQVVRGDSAAYFCASSPVRQETQYFGPGTRLLVL.

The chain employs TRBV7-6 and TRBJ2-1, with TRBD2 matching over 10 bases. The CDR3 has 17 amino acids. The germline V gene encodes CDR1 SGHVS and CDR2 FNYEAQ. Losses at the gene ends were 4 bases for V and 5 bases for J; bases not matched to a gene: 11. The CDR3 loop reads CASSSSLLAGVNNEQFF. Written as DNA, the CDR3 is TGTGCCAGCAGCTCCTCCTTGCTAGCGGGGGTAAACAATGAGCAGTTCTTC. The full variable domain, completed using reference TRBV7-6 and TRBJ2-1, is GAGVSQSPRYKVTKRGQDVALRCDPISGHVSLYWYRQALGQGPEFLTYFNYEAQQDKSGLPNDRFSAERPEGSISTLTIQRTEQRDSAMYRCASSSSLLAGVNNEQFFGPGTRLTVL.

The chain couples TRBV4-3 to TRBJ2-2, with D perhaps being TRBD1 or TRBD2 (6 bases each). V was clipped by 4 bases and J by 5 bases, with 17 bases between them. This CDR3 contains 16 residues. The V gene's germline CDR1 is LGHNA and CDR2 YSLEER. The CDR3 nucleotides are TGCGCCAGCAGCCTCCTCCCCGGGGGCGAGACCGGGGAGCTGTTTTTT. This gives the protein CASSLLPGGETGELFF.

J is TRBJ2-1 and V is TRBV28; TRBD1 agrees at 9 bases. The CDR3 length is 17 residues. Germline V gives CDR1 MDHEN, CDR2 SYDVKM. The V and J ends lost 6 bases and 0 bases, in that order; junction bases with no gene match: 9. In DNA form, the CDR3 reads TGTGCCAGCAGATCCCGGACAGGGGACAGCTCCTACAATGAGCAGTTCTTC. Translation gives CASRSRTGDSSYNEQFF.

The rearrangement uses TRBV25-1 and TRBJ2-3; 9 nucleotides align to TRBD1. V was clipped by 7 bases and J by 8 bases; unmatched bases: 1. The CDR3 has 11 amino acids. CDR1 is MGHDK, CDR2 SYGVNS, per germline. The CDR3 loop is CASTQGATQYF. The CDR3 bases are TGTGCCAGCACACAGGGGGCTACGCAGTATTTT. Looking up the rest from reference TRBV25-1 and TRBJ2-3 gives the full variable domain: EADIYQTPRYLVIGTGKKITLECSQTMGHDKMYWYQQDPGMELHLIHYSYGVNSTEKGDLSSESTVSRIRTEHFPLTLESARPSHTSQYLCASTQGATQYFGPGTRLTVL.

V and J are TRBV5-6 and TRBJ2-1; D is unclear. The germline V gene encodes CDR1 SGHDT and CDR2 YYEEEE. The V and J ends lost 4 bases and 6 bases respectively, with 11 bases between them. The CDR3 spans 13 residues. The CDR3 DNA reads TGTGCCAGCAGCAAAGGAACAGTCAATGAGCAGTTCTTC. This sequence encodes CASSKGTVNEQFF. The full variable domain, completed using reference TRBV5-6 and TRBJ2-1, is DAGVTQSPTHLIKTRGQQVTLRCSPKSGHDTVSWYQQALGQGPQFIFQYYEEEERQRGNFPDRFSGHQFPNYSSELNVNALLLGDSALYLCASSKGTVNEQFFGPGTRLTVL.

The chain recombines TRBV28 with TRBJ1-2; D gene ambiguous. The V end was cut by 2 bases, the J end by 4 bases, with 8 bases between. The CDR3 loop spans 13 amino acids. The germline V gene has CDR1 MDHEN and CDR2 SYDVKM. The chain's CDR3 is CASSLRKVYGYTF. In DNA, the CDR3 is TGTGCCAGCAGTTTACGGAAGGTCTATGGCTACACCTTC.

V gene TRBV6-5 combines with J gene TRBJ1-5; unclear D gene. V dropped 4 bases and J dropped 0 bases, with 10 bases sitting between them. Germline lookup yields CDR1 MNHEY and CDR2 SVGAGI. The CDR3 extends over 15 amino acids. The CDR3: CASSWSWDSNQPQHF. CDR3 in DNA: TGTGCCAGCAGTTGGAGTTGGGATAGCAATCAGCCCCAGCATTTT.

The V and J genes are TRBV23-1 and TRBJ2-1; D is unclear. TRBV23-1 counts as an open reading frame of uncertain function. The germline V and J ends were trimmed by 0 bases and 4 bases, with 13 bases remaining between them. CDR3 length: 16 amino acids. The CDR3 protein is CASSQSGTLPYNEQFF. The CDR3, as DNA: TGCGCCAGCAGTCAATCGGGAACCCTACCATACAATGAGCAGTTCTTC.

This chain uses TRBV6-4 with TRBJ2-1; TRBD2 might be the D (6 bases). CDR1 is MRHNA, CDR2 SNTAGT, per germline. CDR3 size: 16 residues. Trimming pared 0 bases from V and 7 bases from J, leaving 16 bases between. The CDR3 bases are TGTGCCAGCAGTGACTCGAGACTAGGGGCCGGGAATGAGCAGTTCTTC. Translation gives CASSDSRLGAGNEQFF.

This CDR3 is CASSLSGVRIGEKLFF. The CDR3, as DNA: TGTGCCAGCAGTTTGTCAGGGGTCCGGATCGGTGAAAAACTGTTTTTT. The chain has TRBV27 and TRBJ1-4, with D possibly TRBD1 on 6 matching bases. Deletions cut 3 bases from V and 7 bases from J, with 18 bases between. The CDR3 has 16 amino acids. Germline CDR1 and CDR2: MNHEY and SMNVEV (reference sequence).

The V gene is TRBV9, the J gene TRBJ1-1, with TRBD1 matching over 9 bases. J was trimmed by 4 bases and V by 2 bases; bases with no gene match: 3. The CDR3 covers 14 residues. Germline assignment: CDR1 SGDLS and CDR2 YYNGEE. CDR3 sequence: CASSVQTGGTEAFF. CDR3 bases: TGTGCCAGCAGCGTTCAGACAGGGGGCACTGAAGCTTTCTTT.

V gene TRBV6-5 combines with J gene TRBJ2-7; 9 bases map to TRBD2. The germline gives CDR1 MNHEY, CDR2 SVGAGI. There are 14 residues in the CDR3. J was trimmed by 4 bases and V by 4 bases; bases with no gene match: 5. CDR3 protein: CASSSLAGPYEQYF. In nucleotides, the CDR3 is TGTGCCAGCAGTTCCCTAGCGGGACCTTACGAGCAGTACTTC.

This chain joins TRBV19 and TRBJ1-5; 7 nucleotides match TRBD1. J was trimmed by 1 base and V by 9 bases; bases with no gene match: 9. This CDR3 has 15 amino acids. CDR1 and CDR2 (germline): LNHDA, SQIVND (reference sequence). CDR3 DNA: TGTGCCAGGGCCCGGGGACAGACCAGCAATCAGCCCCAGCATTTT. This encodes CARARGQTSNQPQHF.

DNA for the CDR3: TGTGCCAGCAGACGCATCTACGAGCAGTACTTC. Encoded protein: CASRRIYEQYF. V is TRBV28 and J is TRBJ2-7, with D unclear. The germline V gene has CDR1 MDHEN and CDR2 SYDVKM. The CDR3 runs to 11 residues. V lost 6 bases and J 3 bases, leaving 6 bases between the germline ends.

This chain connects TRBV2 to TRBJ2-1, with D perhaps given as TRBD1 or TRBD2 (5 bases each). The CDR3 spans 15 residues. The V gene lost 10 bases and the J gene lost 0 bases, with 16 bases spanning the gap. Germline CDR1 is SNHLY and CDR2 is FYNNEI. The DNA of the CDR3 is TGTGCCACCGTTAAGGGACCACCCTCCTACAATGAGCAGTTCTTC. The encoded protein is CATVKGPPSYNEQFF.

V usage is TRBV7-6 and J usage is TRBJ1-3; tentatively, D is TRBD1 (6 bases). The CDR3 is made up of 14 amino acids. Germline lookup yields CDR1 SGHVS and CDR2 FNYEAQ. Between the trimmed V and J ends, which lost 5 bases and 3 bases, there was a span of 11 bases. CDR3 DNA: TGTGCCAGCAGCAGGGGGGAAGGTGGAAACACCATATATTTT. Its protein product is CASSRGEGGNTIYF.

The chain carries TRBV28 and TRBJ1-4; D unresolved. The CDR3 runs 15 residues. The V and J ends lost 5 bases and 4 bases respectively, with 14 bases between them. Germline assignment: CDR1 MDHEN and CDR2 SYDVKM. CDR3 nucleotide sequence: TGTGCCAGCAGTCCCTCCCTGATAGGTAATGAAAAACTGTTTTTT. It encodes CASSPSLIGNEKLFF.

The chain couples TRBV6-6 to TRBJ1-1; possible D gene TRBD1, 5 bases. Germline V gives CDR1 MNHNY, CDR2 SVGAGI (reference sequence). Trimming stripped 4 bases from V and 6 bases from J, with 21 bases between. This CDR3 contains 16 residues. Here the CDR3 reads CASSSSRSGTTSEAFF. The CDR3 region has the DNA TGTGCCAGCAGTTCCTCCCGATCCGGGACGACCTCTGAAGCTTTCTTT.

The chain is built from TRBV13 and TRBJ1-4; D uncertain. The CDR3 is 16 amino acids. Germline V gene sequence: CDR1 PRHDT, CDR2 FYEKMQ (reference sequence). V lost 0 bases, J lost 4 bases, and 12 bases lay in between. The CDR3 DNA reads TGTGCCAGCAGCTTAGGTGGACCGAGACTTAATGAAAAACTGTTTTTT. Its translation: CASSLGGPRLNEKLFF.

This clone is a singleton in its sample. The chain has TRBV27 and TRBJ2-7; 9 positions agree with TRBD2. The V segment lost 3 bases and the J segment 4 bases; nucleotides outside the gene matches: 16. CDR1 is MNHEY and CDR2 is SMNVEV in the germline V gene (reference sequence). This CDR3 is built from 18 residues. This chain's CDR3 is CASSFPIPGSGSAYEQYF. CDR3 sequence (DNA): TGTGCCAGCAGTTTCCCCATCCCAGGTAGCGGGAGTGCGTACGAGCAGTACTTC.

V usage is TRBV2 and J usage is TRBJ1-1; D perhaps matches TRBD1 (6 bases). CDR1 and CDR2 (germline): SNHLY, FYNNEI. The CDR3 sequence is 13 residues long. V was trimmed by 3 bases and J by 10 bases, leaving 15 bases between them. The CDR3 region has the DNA TGTGCCAGCAGTGAGATGACGGGGGCGGGAGCTTTCTTT. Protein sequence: CASSEMTGAGAFF. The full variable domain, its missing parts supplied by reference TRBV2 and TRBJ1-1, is EPEVTQTPSHQVTQMGQEVILRCVPISNHLYFYWYRQILGQKVEFLVSFYNNEISEKSEIFDDQFSVERPDGSNFTLKIRSTKLEDSAMYFCASSEMTGAGAFFGQGTRLTVV.

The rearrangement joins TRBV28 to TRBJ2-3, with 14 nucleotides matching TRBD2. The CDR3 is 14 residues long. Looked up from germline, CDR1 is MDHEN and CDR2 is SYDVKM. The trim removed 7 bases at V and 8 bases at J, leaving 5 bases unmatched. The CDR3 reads CASIGTSGSGTQYF. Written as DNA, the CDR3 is TGTGCCAGCATAGGGACTAGCGGGAGTGGTACGCAGTATTTT.

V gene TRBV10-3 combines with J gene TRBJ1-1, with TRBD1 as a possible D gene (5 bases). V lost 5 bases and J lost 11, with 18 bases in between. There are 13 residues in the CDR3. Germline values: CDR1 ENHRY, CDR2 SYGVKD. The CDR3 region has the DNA TGTGCCATCAGTCAGAGGGGTAATGATGCGGCTTTCTTT. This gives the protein CAISQRGNDAAFF.

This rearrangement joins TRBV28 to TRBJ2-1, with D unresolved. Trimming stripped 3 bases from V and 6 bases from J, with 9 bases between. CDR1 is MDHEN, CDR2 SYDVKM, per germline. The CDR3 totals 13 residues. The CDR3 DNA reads TGTGCCAGCAGTTTGTGGTGGTTCAATGAGCAGTTCTTC. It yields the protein CASSLWWFNEQFF.

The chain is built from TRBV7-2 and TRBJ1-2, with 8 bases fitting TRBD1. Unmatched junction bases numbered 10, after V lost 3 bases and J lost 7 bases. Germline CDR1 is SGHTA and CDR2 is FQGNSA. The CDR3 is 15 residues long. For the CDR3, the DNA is TGTGCCAGCAGCTTCCAGGGGGCTGGATCGGGTGGCTACACCTTC. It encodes CASSFQGAGSGGYTF. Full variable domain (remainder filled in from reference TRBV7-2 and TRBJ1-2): GAGVSQSPSNKVTEKGKDVELRCDPISGHTALYWYRQSLGQGLEFLIYFQGNSAPDKSGLPSDRFSAERTGGSVSTLTIQRTQQEDSAVYLCASSFQGAGSGGYTFGSGTRLTVV.

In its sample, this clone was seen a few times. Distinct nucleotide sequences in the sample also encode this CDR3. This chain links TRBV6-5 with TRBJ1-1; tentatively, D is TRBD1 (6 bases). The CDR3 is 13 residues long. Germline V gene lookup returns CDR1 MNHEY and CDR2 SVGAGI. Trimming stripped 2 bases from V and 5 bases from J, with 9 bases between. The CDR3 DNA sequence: TGTGCCAGCAGTTACGAGAGGGGGACTGAAGCTTTCTTT. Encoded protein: CASSYERGTEAFF.

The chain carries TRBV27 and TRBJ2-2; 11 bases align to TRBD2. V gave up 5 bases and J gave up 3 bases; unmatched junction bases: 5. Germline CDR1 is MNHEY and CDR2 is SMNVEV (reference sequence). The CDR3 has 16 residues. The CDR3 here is CASSLPSGRYTGELFF. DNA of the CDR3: TGTGCCAGCAGTCTGCCTAGCGGGAGGTACACCGGGGAGCTGTTTTTT.